Below, 13 T cell receptor beta chains from the same sample are listed, as sequenced in a study of cytomegalovirus exposure and HLA in healthy donors. PCR amplification relied on 60 Vbeta primers (plus 13 Jbeta primers). Method: immunoSEQ multiplex PCR; TCRdb's copy keeps in-frame clones and lacks some. The table shows 150,000 or so clones, with around three quarters occurring only once. Sequencing input: PBMCs. The receptors here all came from a man in his forties in good health and CMV-seropositive.

The chain carries TRBV28 and TRBJ2-5; the match to TRBD2 covers 11 bases. With V trimmed by 3 bases and J by 5 bases, 14 bases remained unmatched. The germline V gene encodes CDR1 MDHEN and CDR2 SYDVKM. The CDR3 length is 18 residues. The CDR3 DNA reads TGTGCCAGCAGTTTGAGCGCTAGCGGGAGGCCACAGGGGGAGACCCAGTACTTC. It encodes CASSLSASGRPQGETQYF.

J is TRBJ1-1 and V is TRBV5-4; TRBD1 is a possible D gene (6 bases). The germline V gene has CDR1 SGHNT and CDR2 YYREEE (reference sequence). The ends were cut back, 5 bases at V and 7 bases at J, with 18 bases in the middle. The CDR3 has 14 amino acids. The CDR3 here is CASRFGAGEGEAFF. The CDR3, as DNA: TGTGCCAGCAGGTTTGGGGCAGGGGAGGGTGAAGCTTTCTTT.

The V call is TRBV2, the J call TRBJ2-7; the match to TRBD1 covers 8 bases. There are 15 residues in the CDR3. J lost 6 bases, V lost 8 bases, and 15 bases had no gene match. Germline V gene lookup returns CDR1 SNHLY and CDR2 FYNNEI. This chain's CDR3 is CASFGQGRRAAEQYF. CDR3 coding DNA: TGTGCCAGCTTCGGACAGGGCCGAAGGGCTGCCGAGCAGTACTTC. Supplemented by reference TRBV2 and TRBJ2-7, the full variable domain reads EPEVTQTPSHQVTQMGQEVILRCVPISNHLYFYWYRQILGQKVEFLVSFYNNEISEKSEIFDDQFSVERPDGSNFTLKIRSTKLEDSAMYFCASFGQGRRAAEQYFGPGTRLTVT.

V gene TRBV28 combines with J gene TRBJ1-5; 7 bases are shared with TRBD1. Per the germline V gene, CDR1 is MDHEN and CDR2 is SYDVKM. This CDR3 has 17 amino acids. The J segment lost 6 bases and the V segment lost 2 bases, leaving 13 bases of the junction unmatched. CDR3 sequence: CASSLLGRQGVSQPQHF. DNA for the CDR3: TGTGCCAGCAGTTTACTCGGCCGGCAGGGGGTTAGTCAGCCCCAGCATTTT. The full variable domain, completed using reference TRBV28 and TRBJ1-5, is DVKVTQSSRYLVKRTGEKVFLECVQDMDHENMFWYRQDPGLGLRLIYFSYDVKMKEKGDIPEGYSVSREKKERFSLILESASTNQTSMYLCASSLLGRQGVSQPQHFGDGTRLSIL.

The CDR3: CASSLSGQAQETQYF. The CDR3 DNA is TGCGCCAGCAGCTTGTCGGGACAGGCTCAAGAGACCCAGTACTTC. The V call is TRBV5-1, the J call TRBJ2-5; 8 nucleotides agree with TRBD1. The CDR3 totals 15 residues. CDR1 is SGHRS and CDR2 is YFSETQ in the germline V gene. The trim removed 1 base at V and 2 bases at J, leaving 4 bases unmatched.

Notes on this clone: At one boundary the junction diverges from the germline segment, which might be a read error. V and J are TRBV7-9 and TRBJ1-2; D is unclear. CDR1 SEHNR and CDR2 FQNEAQ come from the germline V gene (reference sequence). There are 11 residues in the CDR3. Here the CDR3 reads CSSSSSYGYTF. DNA for the CDR3: TGTTCCAGCAGCTCCAGCTATGGCTACACCTTC.

The chain carries TRBV28 and TRBJ2-2, with TRBD1 as a possible D gene (5 bases). The CDR3 loop spans 15 amino acids. Looked up from germline, CDR1 is MDHEN and CDR2 is SYDVKM. The V end lost 1 base, the J end lost 5 bases, and 11 bases lay between the germline ends. DNA of the CDR3: TGTGCCAGCAGTTTATTGGCAGGGTCAACCGGGGAGCTGTTTTTT. Its translation is CASSLLAGSTGELFF.

This rearrangement joins TRBV5-1 to TRBJ1-1; D gene uncertain. Trimming removed 1 base at V and 1 base at J, with 8 bases between. CDR3 length: 14 amino acids. Germline lookup yields CDR1 SGHRS and CDR2 YFSETQ. CDR3 DNA: TGCGCCAGCAGCTTGAGTCGGGAGAACACTGAAGCTTTCTTT. This sequence encodes CASSLSRENTEAFF.

The CDR3 nucleotides read TGCGCCAGCTCCCCAGGGGGGCGGAACACTGAAGCTTTCTTT. Amino acid sequence: CASSPGGRNTEAFF. This sequence joins TRBV4-3 and TRBJ1-1; TRBD1 matches 7 bases. V lost 8 bases to trimming and J lost 1 base; unmatched junction nucleotides: 7. The CDR3 is 14 amino acids. Germline loops: CDR1 LGHNA, CDR2 YSLEER.

This chain connects TRBV28 to TRBJ2-7; D is unclear. The CDR3 loop spans 13 amino acids. CDR1 and CDR2 from the germline V gene are MDHEN and SYDVKM. V lost 2 bases to trimming and J lost 9 bases, with 14 bases between them. CDR3 in amino acids: CASSLPGRRRQYF. The DNA for the CDR3 is TGTGCCAGCAGTTTACCCGGCCGCCGGAGGCAGTACTTC.

CDR3 sequence: CATWEWAVSYNEQFF. Written as DNA, the CDR3 is TGTGCCACCTGGGAGTGGGCGGTTTCCTACAATGAGCAGTTCTTC. The chain employs TRBV5-4 and TRBJ2-1; the D gene is possibly TRBD2 (5 bases). Germline lookup yields CDR1 SGHNT and CDR2 YYREEE (reference sequence). V lost 9 bases to trimming and J lost 1 base, with 17 bases between them. The CDR3 consists of 15 residues.

Only a few counts were recorded for this clone. The V gene is TRBV5-1, the J gene TRBJ2-5; TRBD2 agrees at 10 bases. Germline assignment: CDR1 SGHRS and CDR2 YFSETQ. The V gene end was trimmed by 4 bases and the J gene end by 2 bases; junction bases not matched to a gene: 5. The CDR3 contains 15 residues. CDR3 residues: CASSPLAGRQETQYF. The CDR3 nucleotides read TGCGCCAGCAGCCCACTAGCGGGAAGGCAAGAGACCCAGTACTTC.

CDR3 sequence reads: CASSQDLGLQMFF. CDR3 bases: TGCGCCAGCAGCCAAGATTTGGGCTTGCAAATGTTCTTC. The gene calls are TRBV4-1 and TRBJ2-1; D remains ambiguous. This CDR3 region has 13 residues. CDR1 is MGHRA and CDR2 is YSYEKL in the germline V gene. Trimming stripped 0 bases from V and 15 bases from J, with 15 bases between.